This T cell receptor beta chain was obtained from a study of T cell responses to AZD1222 COVID-19 vaccine. General study results and limits: Donor demographics were predominantly white British with a female majority; clonal diversity may be underestimated.

Comments on this clone: The antigen is undetermined.

CDR3 length: 16 residues. Germline values: CDR1 SNHLY, CDR2 FYNNEI. Trimming stripped 7 bases from V and 6 bases from J, with 21 bases between. The data were produced by immunoSEQ multiplex PCR, yet TCRdb's version contains in-frame clones alone and is incomplete. The sample holds under 300,000 clones, roughly 93% seen once. This TCR came from an adult in good health. Sequences were derived from peripheral blood, sampled on day 0 of AZD1222 vaccination. The genes are TRBV2 and TRBJ2-2; possibly TRBD2 for D (6 bases). The CDR3: CASKPGLQYSAGELFF. The DNA for the CDR3 is TGTGCCAGCAAACCGGGACTCCAGTATAGCGCCGGGGAGCTGTTTTTT.